This TCR beta chain is from a study of T-cell reconstitution after alpha-beta-depleted transplantation in children. Regarding the study as a whole: After one year, T-cell counts and TCRbeta diversity mostly came from new T cells. Some patients' high day-60 TCRbeta diversity was attributed to recipient cells surviving conditioning. By about two months after transplant, alpha-beta T cells reportedly arose from several hundred graft clones that had expanded.

Details on this clonotype: Its antigen is unknown.

From germline, CDR1 is DFQATT and CDR2 SNEGSKA (reference sequence). The V and J ends lost 3 bases and 5 bases respectively, with 19 bases between them. The CDR3 has 15 amino acids. The TCRbeta library incorporated unique molecular identifiers. TCRdb itself ran the PCR reads through MiXCR, one entry per CDR3 protein. The sample carries a few hundred thousand distinct CDR3 sequences, around 27% recorded once. The rearrangement joins TRBV20-1 to TRBJ1-1, with D perhaps TRBD1 (5 bases). The clonotype comes from a boy younger than two with Wiskott-Aldrich syndrome, due to receive a stem cell transplant. The sample in question was PBMCs, obtained before TCRalphabeta/CD19-depleted stem cell transplant. CDR3: CSASGSMGWGTEAFF. CDR3 nucleotide sequence: TGCAGTGCTAGTGGGTCGATGGGGTGGGGGACTGAAGCTTTCTTT.